The 25 T cell receptor beta chains given below trace back to one sample, sequenced in a study of cytomegalovirus exposure and HLA in healthy donors. Primers for the PCR totalled 60 Vbeta and 13 Jbeta. TCRdb's copy holds only in-frame clones and misses some; the assay was immunoSEQ multiplex PCR. The data contain about 110,000 clones, over 70% of them singletons. Sequenced material: PBMCs. These receptors were obtained from a boy aged 10-17 years in good health and CMV-seronegative.

This chain links TRBV27 with TRBJ2-5, with TRBD2 identical over 14 bases. CDR3 length: 16 residues. CDR1 and CDR2 (germline): MNHEY, SMNVEV (reference sequence). After removal of 1 base from V and 4 bases from J, the junction contained 2 bases not matched to a gene. CDR3 sequence: CASSLFGLAGGETQYF. The CDR3 nucleotides are TGTGCCAGCAGTTTATTCGGACTAGCGGGGGGAGAGACCCAGTACTTC.

The V and J genes are TRBV5-1 and TRBJ1-1; 8 nucleotides align to TRBD1. CDR3 length: 13 residues. Germline lookup yields CDR1 SGHRS and CDR2 YFSETQ. Trimming removed 3 bases from V and 5 bases from J; junction bases left unmatched: 3. As DNA, the CDR3 is TGCGCCAGCAGCTCCTACAGGGGGACTGAAGCTTTCTTT. Amino acids: CASSSYRGTEAFF.

The V and J genes are TRBV7-8 and TRBJ2-7; 7 bases fit TRBD2. V lost 5 bases to trimming and J lost 1 base; unmatched junction nucleotides: 5. From germline, CDR1 is SGHVS and CDR2 FQNEAQ. The CDR3 loop spans 14 amino acids. CDR3 sequence (DNA): TGTGCCAGCAGCCTCGGGGGGACTTCCTACGAGCAGTACTTC. This sequence encodes CASSLGGTSYEQYF.

This clone was counted once. This sequence joins TRBV7-8 and TRBJ2-5; D is uncertain. The V gene's germline CDR1 is SGHVS and CDR2 FQNEAQ. This CDR3 contains 11 residues. V was shortened by 5 bases and J by 5 bases, with 6 bases between the two germline ends. In nucleotides, the CDR3 is TGTGCCAGCAGCGGCAGGGAGACCCAGTACTTC. It specifies CASSGRETQYF.

The J gene is TRBJ2-7, the V gene TRBV5-4; 9 bases line up with TRBD2. The CDR3 runs 14 residues. V lost 4 bases and J lost 5; bases outside the gene matches: 7. Germline CDR1 reads SGHNT; CDR2 reads YYREEE (reference sequence). DNA of the CDR3: TGTGCCAGCAGCCCCGGGACTAGCAGGAACGAGCAGTACTTC. Translated: CASSPGTSRNEQYF. Filled out from reference TRBV5-4 and TRBJ2-7, the complete variable domain reads ETGVTQSPTHLIKTRGQQVTLRCSSQSGHNTVSWYQQALGQGPQFIFQYYREEENGRGNFPPRFSGLQFPNYSSELNVNALELDDSALYLCASSPGTSRNEQYFGPGTRLTVT.

This clone has just a few counts. This rearrangement joins TRBV6-8 to TRBJ1-4; TRBD1 matches 7 bases. The CDR3 consists of 14 residues. V shed 6 bases, J shed 7 bases, and the junction held 8 bases outside the gene matches. CDR1 MNHGY and CDR2 SAAAGT come from the germline V gene. The CDR3 loop is CASSQGQQGEKLFF. The CDR3, as DNA: TGTGCCAGCAGCCAGGGACAGCAGGGTGAAAAACTGTTTTTT.

This chain links TRBV5-4 with TRBJ1-2; D remains ambiguous. The CDR3 has 13 amino acids. Looked up from germline, CDR1 is SGHNT and CDR2 is YYREEE (reference sequence). Trimming stripped 4 bases from V and 3 bases from J, with 10 bases between. CDR3 sequence (DNA): TGTGCCAGCAGCCCCGACTGGGACTATGGCTACACCTTC. Protein sequence: CASSPDWDYGYTF.

This chain joins TRBV20-1 and TRBJ2-3, with 7 positions matching TRBD2. Looked up from germline, CDR1 is DFQATT and CDR2 is SNEGSKA (reference sequence). V gave up 3 bases and J gave up 10 bases; unmatched junction bases: 4. The CDR3 totals 11 residues. CDR3 in amino acids: CSARGGKAQYF. The CDR3 region has the DNA TGCAGTGCTAGGGGAGGGAAGGCGCAGTATTTT.

The chain combines TRBV19 with TRBJ1-5; TRBD1 agrees at 10 bases. Germline V gene lookup returns CDR1 LNHDA and CDR2 SQIVND (reference sequence). Trimming at V came to 4 bases and at J to 7 bases, leaving 13 bases not matched to a gene. The CDR3 runs to 17 residues. The CDR3, as DNA: TGTGCCAGTAGTAGTCCCCGGGACAGGGGAGATAGGCAGCCCCAGCATTTT. As protein: CASSSPRDRGDRQPQHF.

This clone has just a few counts. This chain uses TRBV4-3 with TRBJ1-5; possibly TRBD1 for D (6 bases). CDR3 length equals 15 residues. CDR1 and CDR2 from the germline V gene are LGHNA and YSLEER. V dropped 0 bases and J dropped 4 bases, with 10 bases sitting between them. The CDR3 loop reads CASSQDYRVNQPQHF. The CDR3 coding sequence is TGCGCCAGCAGCCAAGATTACAGGGTAAATCAGCCCCAGCATTTT.

V is TRBV5-1 and J is TRBJ1-1; D is perhaps TRBD1 (6 bases). The V end was cut by 5 bases, the J end by 2 bases, with 10 bases between. Germline V lookup: CDR1 SGHRS, CDR2 YFSETQ. CDR3 size: 13 residues. CDR3 protein: CASSAGVNTEAFF. Here the CDR3 DNA reads TGCGCCAGCAGTGCAGGGGTAAACACTGAAGCTTTCTTT.

V usage is TRBV27 and J usage is TRBJ1-1, with D tentatively TRBD1 (5 bases). This CDR3 has 14 amino acids. V gave up 8 bases and J gave up 3 bases, with 16 bases separating them. CDR1 is MNHEY and CDR2 is SMNVEV in the germline V gene (reference sequence). This CDR3 reads CASSVGGGDTEAFF. CDR3 nucleotide sequence: TGTGCCAGCTCCGTGGGGGGAGGAGACACTGAAGCTTTCTTT.

This clone was picked up a small number of times. The chain joins TRBV7-9 to TRBJ1-1, with D possibly matching TRBD1 (5 bases). Per the germline V gene, CDR1 is SEHNR and CDR2 is FQNEAQ (reference sequence). The CDR3 covers 14 residues. The V and J ends lost 5 bases and 4 bases respectively, with 14 bases between them. The CDR3 DNA sequence: TGTGCCAGCAGCCAGGGCAGCAGTACCACTGAAGCTTTCTTT. Its protein is CASSQGSSTTEAFF.

This rearrangement joins TRBV6-5 to TRBJ1-5; D is uncertain. The ends were cut back, 2 bases at V and 5 bases at J, with 10 bases in the middle. This CDR3 has 14 amino acids. Germline V gene data show CDR1 as MNHEY and CDR2 as SVGAGI. The CDR3 DNA sequence: TGTGCCAGCAGTTACGGCGGGAAGGATCAGCCCCAGCATTTT. It translates to CASSYGGKDQPQHF.

The J gene is TRBJ1-1, the V gene TRBV7-9; D may be TRBD1 (6 bases). Per germline, CDR1 SEHNR and CDR2 FQNEAQ (reference sequence). There are 19 residues in the CDR3. With 2 bases removed from V and 4 bases from J, the gap between germline ends came to 26 bases. CDR3 nucleotides: TGTGCCAGCAGCTTAAGGAGGTCGAACAACCGGGACATGGCCACTGAAGCTTTCTTT. It specifies CASSLRRSNNRDMATEAFF.

The V and J genes are TRBV5-1 and TRBJ1-1, with D uncertain. Trimming left V 2 bases short and J 3 bases short, with 8 bases between. This CDR3 contains 13 residues. In germline, CDR1 is SGHRS, CDR2 YFSETQ. CDR3 DNA: TGCGCCAGCAGCTTTGGGGAGGACACTGAAGCTTTCTTT. Its protein is CASSFGEDTEAFF.

The chain has TRBV10-3 and TRBJ2-6, with TRBD1 identical over 7 bases. V shed 6 bases, J shed 0 bases, and the junction held 11 bases outside the gene matches. This CDR3 has 18 amino acids. CDR1 is ENHRY, CDR2 SYGVKD, per germline. In DNA, the CDR3 is TGTGCCATCAGGGGACAGAATAAATCTTACTCTGGGGCCAACGTCCTGACTTTC. The encoded protein is CAIRGQNKSYSGANVLTF.

This clone showed up just once. The chain is built from TRBV5-1 and TRBJ2-3; TRBD2 might be the D (6 bases). This CDR3 contains 14 residues. Germline CDR1 reads SGHRS; CDR2 reads YFSETQ. Between the trimmed V and J ends, which lost 4 bases and 6 bases, there was a span of 15 bases. CDR3 DNA sequence: TGCGCCAGCAGCCCAGACAGTGCGGGGGATACGCAGTATTTT. It encodes CASSPDSAGDTQYF.

The chain links TRBV14 to TRBJ2-7, with D possibly being TRBD1 (6 bases). Germline loops: CDR1 SGHDN, CDR2 FVKESK. The germline V and J ends were trimmed by 0 bases and 3 bases, with 9 bases remaining between them. CDR3 size: 14 residues. CDR3 loop: CASSQEGHYYEQYF. CDR3 DNA: TGTGCCAGCAGCCAAGAGGGACATTACTACGAGCAGTACTTC.

This chain links TRBV6-5 with TRBJ2-7, with 7 bases identical to TRBD2. Losses at the gene ends were 2 bases for V and 3 bases for J; bases not matched to a gene: 4. This CDR3 region has 14 residues. Germline V gene lookup returns CDR1 MNHEY and CDR2 SVGAGI. The DNA of the CDR3 is TGTGCCAGCAGTTACCAGGGAGGGGTCTACGAGCAGTACTTC. Its translation is CASSYQGGVYEQYF.

V is TRBV5-1 and J is TRBJ1-4; D ambiguous. With 3 bases removed from V and 0 bases from J, the gap between germline ends came to 12 bases. The CDR3 runs to 16 residues. Looked up from germline, CDR1 is SGHRS and CDR2 is YFSETQ. Here the CDR3 DNA reads TGCGCCAGCAGCTCCTCGAGGCGAGCAACTAATGAAAAACTGTTTTTT. Protein product: CASSSSRRATNEKLFF.

The V call is TRBV27, the J call TRBJ2-1; perhaps TRBD1 as D (5 bases). V was clipped by 10 bases and J by 8 bases, with 15 bases between them. This CDR3 has 12 amino acids. CDR1 MNHEY and CDR2 SMNVEV come from the germline V gene (reference sequence). CDR3: CATEGAKHEQFF. The CDR3 nucleotides are TGTGCCACCGAAGGGGCCAAACATGAGCAGTTCTTC.

The chain uses TRBV5-1 and TRBJ1-6; D is uncertain. CDR1 is SGHRS and CDR2 is YFSETQ in the germline V gene. V was cut by 2 bases and J by 8 bases, with 11 bases left in between. CDR3 length: 14 residues. In nucleotides, the CDR3 is TGCGCCAGCAGCTTAGGAGAACTGGATTCACCCCTCCACTTT. Translation gives CASSLGELDSPLHF. Full variable domain (rest looked up from reference TRBV5-1 and TRBJ1-6): KAGVTQTPRYLIKTRGQQVTLSCSPISGHRSVSWYQQTPGQGLQFLFEYFSETQRNKGNFPGRFSGRQFSNSRSEMNVSTLELGDSALYLCASSLGELDSPLHFGNGTRLTVT.

DNA for the CDR3: TGTGCCAGCAGCGTAAAACTAGCGGCCGTACAAGAGACCCAGTACTTC. This translates into CASSVKLAAVQETQYF. The rearrangement joins TRBV7-2 to TRBJ2-5, with 8 bases aligning to TRBD2. Unmatched junction bases numbered 10, after V lost 5 bases and J lost 2 bases. CDR1 and CDR2 from the germline V gene are SGHTA and FQGNSA. The CDR3 has 16 residues. Full variable domain (missing parts from reference TRBV7-2 and TRBJ2-5): GAGVSQSPSNKVTEKGKDVELRCDPISGHTALYWYRQSLGQGLEFLIYFQGNSAPDKSGLPSDRFSAERTGGSVSTLTIQRTQQEDSAVYLCASSVKLAAVQETQYFGPGTRLLVL.

CDR3 residues: CASSPGGLAGAYTGELFF. CDR3 sequence (DNA): TGTGCCAGCAGCCCAGGGGGACTAGCGGGGGCTTACACCGGGGAGCTGTTTTTT. The chain carries TRBV7-2 and TRBJ2-2, with 14 positions matching TRBD2. Germline loops: CDR1 SGHTA, CDR2 FQGNSA. The CDR3 is 18 residues long. With 5 bases clipped from V and 3 bases from J, the junction kept 8 bases outside the gene matches.